This T cell receptor beta chain was sequenced for a study of T cell changes during pregnancy in multiple sclerosis. This CDR3 region has 15 residues. J was trimmed by 5 bases and V by 3 bases; bases with no gene match: 9. Germline V gene data show CDR1 as SGDLS and CDR2 as YYNGEE. Measured with immunoSEQ multiplex PCR; TCRdb has only the in-frame clones, and not every one. The sample lists approximately 90,000 clones, about 93% occurring once. Only one count was recorded for this clone. This chain links TRBV9 with TRBJ2-5, with 8 bases fitting TRBD2. This sample comprised peripheral blood, obtained in the third trimester of pregnancy. The TCR sequence derives from a female donor with multiple sclerosis, enrolled in a pregnancy study. The CDR3 DNA reads TGTGCCAGCAGCGCAACATTAGCGGGACGGGAGACCCAGTACTTC. Its translation: CASSATLAGRETQYF.